The rows below give T cell receptor beta chains drawn from one sample of a study of OX40 agonist ivuxolimab in advanced cancers. TCRdb keeps only in-frame clones here, not all; method: immunoSEQ multiplex PCR. The repertoire holds fewer than 90,000 clones, with more than 75% as singletons. This specimen was CD4+ or CD8+ T cells sorted from blood, taken in a trial of the OX40 agonist ivuxolimab. The receptors derive from an adult with an advanced solid tumor such as melanoma, head and neck, liver or kidney cancer. The CDR3 runs from the conserved cysteine through the conserved F or W.

v_call,j_call,cdr3_aa
TRBV4-1,TRBJ2-3,CASSQDGGRGDTQYF
TRBV7-9,TRBJ2-7,CASSSGLAGGLGEQYF
TRBV5-1,TRBJ2-3,CASSGGQLTDTQYF
TRBV7-2,TRBJ1-2,CASSFKTGGKGGYTF
TRBV29-1,TRBJ2-1,CSARTGQDNEQFF
TRBV15,TRBJ2-7,CATSIINREQSEQYF
TRBV6-5,TRBJ1-2,CASHGDYGYTF
TRBV11-2,TRBJ1-2,CASSSDRIYGYTF
TRBV12-5,TRBJ1-5,CASGYSNQPQHF
TRBV7-8,TRBJ2-6,CASRPGPTSGANVLTF
TRBV14,TRBJ1-3,CASSQGPSGNTIYF
TRBV28,TRBJ1-3,CASRPHAFSGNTIYF
TRBV6-4,TRBJ2-1,CASSAGGISYNEQFF
TRBV5-1,TRBJ2-5,CASSMGSAQETQYF
TRBV2,TRBJ1-4,CASRAGTGSFTNEKLFF
TRBV18,TRBJ2-2,CASSPPGRDLLELFF
TRBV7-2,TRBJ2-1,CASTHGLAGANEQFF
TRBV27,TRBJ1-5,CASRTGHQPQHF
TRBV6-1,TRBJ2-5,CASRPQGQGAGEQYF
TRBV2,TRBJ2-1,CASTVSRDSNNEQFF
TRBV2,TRBJ1-1,CASSELEGKTEAFF
TRBV19,TRBJ2-3,CASSGGARADTQYF
TRBV28,TRBJ2-7,CASNSRGGSRAYEQYF
TRBV4-2,TRBJ1-5,CASSQGGYSNQPQHF
TRBV5-6,TRBJ2-5,CASSLAGVRETQYF
TRBV15,TRBJ2-1,CATSRTGLYNEQFF
TRBV4-1,TRBJ2-5,CASSQAGQLTQETQYF
TRBV2,TRBJ1-1,CASKGTGGTEAFF
TRBV6-5,TRBJ2-3,CASSQRQDSDTQYF
TRBV10-3,TRBJ1-2,CAISAGTGIQQNYGYTF
TRBV19,TRBJ2-2,CASSTFAGELFF
TRBV2,TRBJ1-5,CASSLDIGGNQPQHF
TRBV28,TRBJ2-2,CASSRLSGPPNTGELFF
TRBV29-1,TRBJ2-6,CSVDGGSSGANVLTF
TRBV11-3,TRBJ2-7,CASSLVTGWGEQYF
TRBV25-1,TRBJ2-1,CASMGFEQFF
TRBV15,TRBJ1-2,CATSRDQGPYGYTF
TRBV10-1,TRBJ2-3,CASSDEGGGDTQYF
TRBV10-3,TRBJ1-1,CAARGQLNTEAFF
TRBV19,TRBJ1-2,CASSYVGEGNGYTF
TRBV6-1,TRBJ2-7,CASAHGQSYEQYF
TRBV9,TRBJ1-1,CASSVAQGSNTEAFF
TRBV11-2,TRBJ2-2,CASSKRPRGMKGGELFF
TRBV7-2,TRBJ2-1,CASSRRWNEQFF
TRBV6-6,TRBJ1-1,CASSYPDRVNTEAFF
TRBV5-8,TRBJ1-1,CASSFRDMNTEAFF
TRBV6-5,TRBJ1-1,CASSYSYGPTEAFF